One T cell receptor beta chain is described in this entry. The antigen is not known. Germline V gene lookup returns CDR1 SGDLS and CDR2 YYNGEE. The CDR3 runs 14 residues. Deletions cut 0 bases from V and 1 base from J, with 7 bases between. The source of the sample is a study of vaccination effects on CD4 cells after COVID-19. Before sequencing took place, the ViraFEST assay used viral peptide pools to expand antigen-specific CD4+ T cells. An approximately 10-day culture period preceded the isolation of CD4+ T cells. None of these healthy vaccinees had been infected with SARS-CoV-2 before vaccination. Findings and caveats of the study: Common cold coronavirus cross-reactivity was shown by only 1 of 255 vaccine-induced clones in healthy vaccinees. Clones that were induced by infection or by vaccine showed marked contraction late after vaccination.

The assay was immunoSEQ multiplex PCR, and TCRdb's table has in-frame clones only and misses some. The repertoire includes tens of thousands of clones, under 85% of them detected once, and around 2.9% sits in the top ten. The material was CD4+ T cells from PBMCs cultured with HCoV-NL63 spike peptides, obtained before COVID-19 vaccination. The origin of this receptor is a human donor who received a COVID-19 vaccine. This sequence joins TRBV9 and TRBJ1-2; tentative D call: TRBD1 (5 bases). CDR3 DNA sequence: TGTGCCAGCAGCGTAGGGGACGGTAACTATGGCTACACCTTC. It codes for CASSVGDGNYGYTF.